These T cell receptor beta chains were read from a single sample in a study of T-cell reconstitution after alpha-beta-depleted transplantation in children. MiXCR, run by TCRdb on the PCR reads, gives a single entry per CDR3 protein. The sample records around 480,000 distinct CDR3 sequences, about 30% being singletons. The sample was PBMCs from the stem cell graft donor, taken from the stem cell graft. The receptors derive from a human donor who donated a stem cell graft to a child with aplastic anemia. Each CDR3 is given with its conserved first and last residue.

TRBV20-1,CSAKTSGRGNEQFF
TRBV29-1,CSVVGTQVSLMETQYF
TRBV29-1,CSFMDSSHEQYF
TRBV5-4,CASSTTGDTEAFF
TRBV20-1,CSARRTRPYNEQFF
TRBV30,CAWSVIAGGTQYF
TRBV5-5,CASSFASPQETQYF
TRBV20-1,CSARPDSYEQYF
TRBV3-1,CASSPPWGRRYGYTF
TRBV19,CASRPGTGLDTQYF
TRBV20-1,CSAGQGSGEAFF
TRBV20-1,CSAPRGYGYTF
TRBV27,CASSLSAGYNSPLHF
TRBV5-4,CAFHEGTSVTDTQYF
TRBV30,CARNRAPFSGNTIYF
TRBV5-5,CASSLFLQEAAFF
TRBV12-3/TRBV12-4,CASSPDRTLSGNTIYF
TRBV30,CAWANTEAFF
TRBV6-5,CASSYSTGEGGYTF
TRBV3-1,CASSFLGDTQYF
TRBV29-1,CSASGGYLYEQYF
TRBV29-1,CSVEGTSLVSYNEQFF
TRBV27,CASSRTVLSSYNEQFF
TRBV6-1,CASRPRRQETQYF
TRBV12-3/TRBV12-4,CASSFGPNYGYTF
TRBV7-2,CASSFGGLYEQYF
TRBV6-1,CASRDRGPETEAFF
TRBV9,CASSVGVGMNTEAFF
TRBV28,CASREGPRLAQYF
TRBV29-1,CSVNPSQGETQYF
TRBV10-2,CASSSTSGRERTGELFF
TRBV9,CATMCGWDGREGSNEQFF
TRBV7-2,CASSFSQGTTNYGYTF
TRBV12-3/TRBV12-4,CASLRGSFLETQYF
TRBV14,CASSRYGLAGGDEQYF
TRBV7-9,CASSFGRDTEAFF
TRBV6-1,CASSSQGVPYYNEQFF
TRBV28,CATNTQGYTEAFF
TRBV29-1,CSVEPQPLYGYTF
TRBV24-1,CATSDLRGSGETQYF
TRBV7-9,CASSPGSGQINQPQHF
TRBV29-1,CSAANEKLFF
TRBV12-3/TRBV12-4,CASTWAGLDTQYF
TRBV6-2/TRBV6-3,CASSEQQGRADTQYF
TRBV6-2/TRBV6-3,CASRGQVQRGNQPQHF
TRBV28,CATREVPQETQYF
TRBV25-1,CATDGGLGTEAFF
TRBV6-2/TRBV6-3,CASRHDTDTQYF
TRBV20-1,CSARALLAGDSDTQYF
TRBV27,CASSLSPELAKNIQYF
TRBV5-4,CASSLVGSDTEAFF
TRBV11-3,CASSLDLKRGSTDTQYF
TRBV28,CASFESTDTQYF
TRBV20-1,CSARDPDLDGYTF
TRBV18,CASSPPESRQFF
TRBV20-1,CSATRTALNYGYTF
TRBV12-3/TRBV12-4,CASTSGVDYEQYF
TRBV28,CASSPWGQYNEQFF
TRBV29-1,CSVAGTGGNEKLFF
TRBV10-1,CASSGTSGRIDNEQFF